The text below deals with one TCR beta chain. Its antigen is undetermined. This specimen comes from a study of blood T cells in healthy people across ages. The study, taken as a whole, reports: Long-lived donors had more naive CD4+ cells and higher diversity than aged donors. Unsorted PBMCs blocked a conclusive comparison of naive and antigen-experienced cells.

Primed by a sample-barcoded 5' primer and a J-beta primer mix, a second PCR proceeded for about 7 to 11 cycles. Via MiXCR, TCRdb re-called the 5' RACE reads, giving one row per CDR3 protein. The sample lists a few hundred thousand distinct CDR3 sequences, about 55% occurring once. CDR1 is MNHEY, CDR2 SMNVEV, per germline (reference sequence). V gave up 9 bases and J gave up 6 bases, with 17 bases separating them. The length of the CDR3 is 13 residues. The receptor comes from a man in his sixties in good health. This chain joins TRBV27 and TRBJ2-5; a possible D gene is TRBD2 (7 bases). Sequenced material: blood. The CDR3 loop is CASLGRGAQTQYF. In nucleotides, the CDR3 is TGTGCCAGTTTGGGTCGGGGGGCTCAGACCCAGTACTTC.